Sequencing of this T cell receptor beta chain was carried out in a study of cytomegalovirus exposure and HLA in healthy donors. Study conclusions and caveats: A later analysis found that most CMV-associated TCR beta chains appeared HLA-restricted. Three chains tied to CMV proved CMV antigen-specific in vitro. Researchers had no immune exposure information except CMV serostatus available.

This CDR3 spans 15 amino acids. Between the trimmed V and J ends, which lost 0 bases and 5 bases, there was a span of 10 bases. CDR1 is MGHRA, CDR2 YSYEKL, per germline. A word on this clone: What it binds is unknown.

Amplification used 60 Vbeta primers and 13 Jbeta primers. Some clones are missing from TCRdb's copy, which holds only in-frame ones; the method was immunoSEQ multiplex PCR. The profile shows about 98,000 clones, about 81% of them singletons. J is TRBJ1-4 and V is TRBV4-1, with D maybe TRBD1 (6 bases). Sequencing was carried out using PBMCs. The TCR was taken from a man aged 35 to 55 in good health and CMV-seronegative. The CDR3 sequence is CASSQEDRRNEKLFF. In nucleotides, the CDR3 is TGCGCCAGCAGCCAAGAAGACAGGCGCAATGAAAAACTGTTTTTT.